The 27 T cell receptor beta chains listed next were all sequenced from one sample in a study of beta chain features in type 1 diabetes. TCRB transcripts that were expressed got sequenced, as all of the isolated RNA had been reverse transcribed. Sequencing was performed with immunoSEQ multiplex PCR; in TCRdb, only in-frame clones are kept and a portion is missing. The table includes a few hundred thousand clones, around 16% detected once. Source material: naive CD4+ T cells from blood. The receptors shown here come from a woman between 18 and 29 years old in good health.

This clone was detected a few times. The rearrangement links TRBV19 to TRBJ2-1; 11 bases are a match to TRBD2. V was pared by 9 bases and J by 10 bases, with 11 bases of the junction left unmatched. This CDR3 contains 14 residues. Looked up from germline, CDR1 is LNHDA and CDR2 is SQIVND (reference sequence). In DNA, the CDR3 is TGTGCCAGCAGACTAGCGGGGCGCCTCTGGGAGCAGTTCTTC. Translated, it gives CASRLAGRLWEQFF.

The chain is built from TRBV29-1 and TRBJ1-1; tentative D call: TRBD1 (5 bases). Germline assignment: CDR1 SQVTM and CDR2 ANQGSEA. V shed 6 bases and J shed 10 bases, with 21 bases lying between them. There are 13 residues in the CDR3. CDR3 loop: CSVIKTQHTGAFF. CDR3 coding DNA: TGCAGCGTGATTAAGACACAACATACAGGAGCTTTCTTT. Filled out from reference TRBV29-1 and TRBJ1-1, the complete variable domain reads SAVISQKPSRDICQRGTSLTIQCQVDSQVTMMFWYRQQPGQSLTLIATANQGSEATYESGFVIDKFPISRPNLTFSTLTVSNMSPEDSSIYLCSVIKTQHTGAFFGQGTRLTVV.

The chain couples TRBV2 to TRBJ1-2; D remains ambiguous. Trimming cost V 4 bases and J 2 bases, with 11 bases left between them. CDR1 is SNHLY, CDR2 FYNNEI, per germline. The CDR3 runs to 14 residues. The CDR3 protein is CASSVRGSNYGYTF. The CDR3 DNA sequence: TGTGCCAGCAGTGTTCGGGGTAGCAACTATGGCTACACCTTC.

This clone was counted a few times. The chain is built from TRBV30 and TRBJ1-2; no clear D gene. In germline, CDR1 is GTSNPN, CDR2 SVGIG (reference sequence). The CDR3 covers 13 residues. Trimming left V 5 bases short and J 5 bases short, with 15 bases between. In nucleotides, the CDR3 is TGTGCCTGGGGGCCCGGAAGCACTTATGGCTACACCTTC. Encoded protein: CAWGPGSTYGYTF.

The CDR3 sequence: CASSYAGTRNYEQYF. The CDR3 DNA is TGTGCCAGCAGTTATGCAGGGACTAGGAACTACGAGCAGTACTTC. The chain recombines TRBV11-2 with TRBJ2-7; 8 positions match TRBD2. CDR1 is SGHAT, CDR2 FQNNGV, per germline. With V trimmed by 6 bases and J by 3 bases, 10 bases remained unmatched. The CDR3 is 15 amino acids.

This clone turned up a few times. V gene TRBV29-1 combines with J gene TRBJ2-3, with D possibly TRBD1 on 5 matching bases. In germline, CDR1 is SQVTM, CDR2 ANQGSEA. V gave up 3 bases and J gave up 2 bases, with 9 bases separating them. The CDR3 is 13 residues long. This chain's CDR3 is CSVDGRATDTQYF. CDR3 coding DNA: TGCAGCGTTGATGGCAGGGCCACAGATACGCAGTATTTT.

CDR3 DNA sequence: TGCGCCAGCAGCCAAGGTCTACTAGCGGGACGGTCAGATACGCAGTATTTT. Its protein product is CASSQGLLAGRSDTQYF. The rearrangement joins TRBV4-3 to TRBJ2-3; 10 nucleotides align to TRBD2. This CDR3 contains 17 residues. V lost 1 base to trimming and J lost 4 bases; unmatched junction nucleotides: 8. Germline V lookup: CDR1 LGHNA, CDR2 YSLEER.

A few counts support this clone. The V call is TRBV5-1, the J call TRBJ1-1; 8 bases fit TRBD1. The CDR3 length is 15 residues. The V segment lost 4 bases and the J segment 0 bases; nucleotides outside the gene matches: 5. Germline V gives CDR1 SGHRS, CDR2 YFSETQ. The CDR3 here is CASSVGQGMNTEAFF. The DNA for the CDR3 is TGCGCCAGCAGCGTTGGACAGGGAATGAACACTGAAGCTTTCTTT.

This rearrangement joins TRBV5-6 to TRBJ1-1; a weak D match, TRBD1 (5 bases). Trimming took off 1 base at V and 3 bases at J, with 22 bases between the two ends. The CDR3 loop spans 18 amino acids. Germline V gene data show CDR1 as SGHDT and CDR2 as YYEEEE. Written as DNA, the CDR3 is TGTGCCAGCAGCTTGCGGGGGTTGATGTTCACGTCGGACACTGAAGCTTTCTTT. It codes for CASSLRGLMFTSDTEAFF.

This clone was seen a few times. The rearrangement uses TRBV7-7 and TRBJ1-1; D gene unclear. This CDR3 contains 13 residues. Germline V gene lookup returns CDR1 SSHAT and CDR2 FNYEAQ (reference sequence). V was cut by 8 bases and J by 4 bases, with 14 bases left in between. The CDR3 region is CASSRDRGTEAFF. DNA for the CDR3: TGTGCCAGCTCCCGGGATCGCGGCACTGAAGCTTTCTTT.

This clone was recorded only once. Here the CDR3 reads CASRGDSDNYGYTF. For the CDR3, the DNA is TGTGCCAGCAGGGGGGACAGTGATAACTATGGCTACACCTTC. This chain uses TRBV2 with TRBJ1-2, with 7 bases fitting TRBD1. The length of the CDR3 is 14 residues. The germline V gene encodes CDR1 SNHLY and CDR2 FYNNEI. V trimming: 6 bases; J trimming: 1 base; junction bases outside the gene matches: 5.

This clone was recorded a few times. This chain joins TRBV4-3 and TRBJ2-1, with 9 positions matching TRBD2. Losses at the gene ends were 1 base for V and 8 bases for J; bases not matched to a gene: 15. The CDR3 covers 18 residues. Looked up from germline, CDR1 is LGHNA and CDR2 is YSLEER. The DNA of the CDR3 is TGCGCCAGCAGCCAAGCGAGGCTTAGCGGGAGTAATGTCGATGAGCAGTTCTTC. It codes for CASSQARLSGSNVDEQFF.

CDR3 protein: CASRGTGEIATDTQYF. DNA of the CDR3: TGTGCCAGCAGAGGTACAGGAGAAATTGCCACAGATACGCAGTATTTT. The chain is built from TRBV2 and TRBJ2-3; D possibly corresponds to TRBD1 (5 bases). The CDR3 is made up of 16 amino acids. Germline CDR1 SNHLY, CDR2 FYNNEI. The V gene lost 6 bases and the J gene lost 2 bases, with 18 bases spanning the gap.

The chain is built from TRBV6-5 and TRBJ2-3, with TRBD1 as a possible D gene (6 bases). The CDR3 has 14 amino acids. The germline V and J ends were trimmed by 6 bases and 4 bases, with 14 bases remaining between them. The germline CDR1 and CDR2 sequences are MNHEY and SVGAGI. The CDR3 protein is CASRRTGPSDTQYF. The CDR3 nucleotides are TGTGCCAGCAGACGAACAGGGCCGTCAGATACGCAGTATTTT.

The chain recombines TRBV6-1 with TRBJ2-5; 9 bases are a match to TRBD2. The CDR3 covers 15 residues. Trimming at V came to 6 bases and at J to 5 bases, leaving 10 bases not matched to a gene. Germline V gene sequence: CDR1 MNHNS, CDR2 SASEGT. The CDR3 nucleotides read TGTGCCAGCAGCCTCGCAGGCGGGAGGGGGGAGACCCAGTACTTC. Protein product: CASSLAGGRGETQYF.

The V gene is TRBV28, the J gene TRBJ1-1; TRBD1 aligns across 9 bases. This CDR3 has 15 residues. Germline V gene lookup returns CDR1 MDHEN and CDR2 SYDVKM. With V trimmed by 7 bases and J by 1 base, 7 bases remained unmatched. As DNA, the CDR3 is TGTGCCAGCATTCCCTGGGGACAGGGGAACACTGAAGCTTTCTTT. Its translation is CASIPWGQGNTEAFF.

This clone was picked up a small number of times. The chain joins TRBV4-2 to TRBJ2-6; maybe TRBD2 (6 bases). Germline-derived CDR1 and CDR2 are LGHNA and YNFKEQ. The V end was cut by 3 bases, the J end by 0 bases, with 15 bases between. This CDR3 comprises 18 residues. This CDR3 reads CASSHPRRGSSGANVLTF. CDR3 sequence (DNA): TGTGCCAGCAGCCATCCGCGTCGGGGGTCCTCTGGGGCCAACGTCCTGACTTTC.

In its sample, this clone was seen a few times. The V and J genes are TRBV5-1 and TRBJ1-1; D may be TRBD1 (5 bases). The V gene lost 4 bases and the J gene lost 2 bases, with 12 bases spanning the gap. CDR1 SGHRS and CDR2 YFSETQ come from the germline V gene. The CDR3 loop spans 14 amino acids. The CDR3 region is CASSPDTSNTEAFF. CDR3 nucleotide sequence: TGCGCCAGCAGCCCGGACACCTCCAACACTGAAGCTTTCTTT.

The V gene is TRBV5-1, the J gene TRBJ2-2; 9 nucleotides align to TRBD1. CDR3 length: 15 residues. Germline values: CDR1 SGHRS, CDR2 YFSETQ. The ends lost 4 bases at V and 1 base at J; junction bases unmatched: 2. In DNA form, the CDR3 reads TGCGCCAGCAGCATGGGACAGGGGAACACCGGGGAGCTGTTTTTT. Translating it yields CASSMGQGNTGELFF.

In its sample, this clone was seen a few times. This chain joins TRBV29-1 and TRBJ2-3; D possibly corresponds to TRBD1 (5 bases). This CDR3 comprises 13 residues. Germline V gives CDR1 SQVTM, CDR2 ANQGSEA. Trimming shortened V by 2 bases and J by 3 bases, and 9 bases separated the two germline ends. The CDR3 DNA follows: TGCAGCGTTGAAACCCAGGGAACAGATACGCAGTATTTT. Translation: CSVETQGTDTQYF.

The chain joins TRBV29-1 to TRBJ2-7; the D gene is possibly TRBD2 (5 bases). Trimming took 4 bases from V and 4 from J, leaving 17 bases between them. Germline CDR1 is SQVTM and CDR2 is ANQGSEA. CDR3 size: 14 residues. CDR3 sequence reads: CSVVPTRRSYEQYF. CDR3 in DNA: TGCAGCGTTGTCCCGACCAGGAGGAGTTACGAGCAGTACTTC.

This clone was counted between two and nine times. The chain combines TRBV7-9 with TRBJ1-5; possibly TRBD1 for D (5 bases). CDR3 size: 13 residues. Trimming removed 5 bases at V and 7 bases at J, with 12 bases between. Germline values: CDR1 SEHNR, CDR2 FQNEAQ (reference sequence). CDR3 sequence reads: CASSPGGWQPQHF. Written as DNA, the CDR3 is TGTGCCAGCAGCCCGGGGGGGTGGCAGCCCCAGCATTTT.

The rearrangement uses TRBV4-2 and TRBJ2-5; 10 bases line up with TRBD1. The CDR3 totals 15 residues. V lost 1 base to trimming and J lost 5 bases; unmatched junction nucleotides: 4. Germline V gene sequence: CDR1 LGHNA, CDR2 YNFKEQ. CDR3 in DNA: TGTGCCAGCAGCCAAGGACAGGGGGCTTTGGAGACCCAGTACTTC. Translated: CASSQGQGALETQYF.

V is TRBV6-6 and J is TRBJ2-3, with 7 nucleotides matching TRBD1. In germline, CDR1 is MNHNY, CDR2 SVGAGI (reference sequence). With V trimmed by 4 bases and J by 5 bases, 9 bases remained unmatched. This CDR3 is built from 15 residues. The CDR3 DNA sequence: TGTGCCAGCAGTTCCCCCTCGAGGGGGCAAGATACGCAGTATTTT. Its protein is CASSSPSRGQDTQYF.

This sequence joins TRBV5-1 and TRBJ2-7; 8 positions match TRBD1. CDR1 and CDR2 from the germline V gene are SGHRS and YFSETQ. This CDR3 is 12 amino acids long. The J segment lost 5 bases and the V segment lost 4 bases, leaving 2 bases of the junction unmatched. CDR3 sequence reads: CASSMTGDEQYF. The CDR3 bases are TGCGCCAGCAGCATGACAGGGGACGAGCAGTACTTC.

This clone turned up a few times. In DNA, the CDR3 is TGTGCCAGTAGTAGAGCCGGGACAGGGTTGCACGAGCAGTACTTC. Residues: CASSRAGTGLHEQYF. The rearrangement uses TRBV19 and TRBJ2-7; 9 positions match TRBD1. J gave up 5 bases and V 4 bases, and 9 bases lay outside the gene matches. The germline CDR1 and CDR2 sequences are LNHDA and SQIVND (reference sequence). The CDR3 is 15 amino acids.

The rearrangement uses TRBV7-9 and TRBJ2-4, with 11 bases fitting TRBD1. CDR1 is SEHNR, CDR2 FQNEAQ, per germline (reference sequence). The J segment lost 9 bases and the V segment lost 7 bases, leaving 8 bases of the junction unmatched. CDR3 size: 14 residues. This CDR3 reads CASTPGTGGIIQYF. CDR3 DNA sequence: TGTGCCAGCACTCCGGGGACAGGGGGGATCATTCAGTACTTC.